This T cell receptor beta chain was identified during a study of CD8 T cells in ankylosing spondylitis. V was pared by 5 bases and J by 0 bases, with 11 bases between. The CDR3 totals 15 residues. Germline lookup yields CDR1 SGHDN and CDR2 FVKESK. From the 5' RACE reads, TCRdb called clonotypes with MiXCR, one entry per CDR3 protein. The sample consists of some 270,000 distinct CDR3 sequences, about 30% of them appearing once. This clonotype originated in a male donor with ankylosing spondylitis or in good health (not recorded which). V gene TRBV14 combines with J gene TRBJ1-5; D may be TRBD1 (5 bases). The sample comprised blood, either unsorted or a sorted T cell fraction (not recorded which). The CDR3 is CASSTGGGSNQPQHF. CDR3 coding DNA: TGTGCCAGCAGCACCGGGGGAGGTAGCAATCAGCCCCAGCATTTT.